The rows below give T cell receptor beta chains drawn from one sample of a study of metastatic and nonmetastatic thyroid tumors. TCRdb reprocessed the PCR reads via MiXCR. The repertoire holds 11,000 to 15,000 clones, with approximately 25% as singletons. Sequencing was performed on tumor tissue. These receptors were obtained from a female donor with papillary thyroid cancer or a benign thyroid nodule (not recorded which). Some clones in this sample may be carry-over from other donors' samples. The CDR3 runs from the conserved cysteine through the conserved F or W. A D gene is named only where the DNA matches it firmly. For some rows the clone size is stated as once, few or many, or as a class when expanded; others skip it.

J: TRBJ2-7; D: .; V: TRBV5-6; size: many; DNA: TGTGCCAGCAGCTTGGCCAGCGTGAGGGTCGAGCAGTACTTC; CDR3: CASSLASVRVEQYF
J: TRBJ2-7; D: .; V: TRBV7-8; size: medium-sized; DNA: TGTGCCAGCAGATCTCCCCTTAACTACGAGCAGTACTTC; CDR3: CASRSPLNYEQYF
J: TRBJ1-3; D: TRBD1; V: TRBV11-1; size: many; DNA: TGTGCCAGCAGCCGGGACAGCCTCCGCTCTGGAAACACCATATATTTT; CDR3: CASSRDSLRSGNTIYF
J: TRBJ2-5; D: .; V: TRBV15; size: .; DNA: TGTGCCACCAGCAGAGGTCAGGACGGACCCCAGGAGACCCAGTACTTC; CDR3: CATSRGQDGPQETQYF
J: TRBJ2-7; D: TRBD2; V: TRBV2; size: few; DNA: TGTGCCAGCAGCGTTCCAGGGACTAGCTCAGTCGAGCAGTACTTC; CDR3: CASSVPGTSSVEQYF
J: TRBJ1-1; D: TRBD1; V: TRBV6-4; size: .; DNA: TGTGCCAGCAGCCAACAGGGGGGAATGAACACTGAAGCTTTCTTT; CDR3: CASSQQGGMNTEAFF
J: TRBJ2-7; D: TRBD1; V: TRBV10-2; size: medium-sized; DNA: TGCGCCAGCAGTGGGGGACAGGGGAATCGCGAGCAGTACTTC; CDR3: CASSGGQGNREQYF
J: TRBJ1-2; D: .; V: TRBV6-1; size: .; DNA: TGTGCCAGCAGTGAAGCAGTCGGGGCGGGCTATGGCTACACCTTC; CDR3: CASSEAVGAGYGYTF
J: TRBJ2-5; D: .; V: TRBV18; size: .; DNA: TGTGCCAGCTCACCACTCCCTAAAGAGACCCAGTACTTC; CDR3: CASSPLPKETQYF
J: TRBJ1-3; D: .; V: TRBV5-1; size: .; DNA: TGCGCCAGCAGCCCAGGGACAATTGGAAACACCATATATTTT; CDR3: CASSPGTIGNTIYF
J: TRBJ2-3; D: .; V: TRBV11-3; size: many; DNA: TGTGCCAGCAGCCCCCGTACGGGGAGCACAGATACGCAGTATTTT; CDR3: CASSPRTGSTDTQYF
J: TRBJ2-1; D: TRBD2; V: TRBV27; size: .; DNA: TGTGCCAGCAAGACGATAGCGGGCTCCTACAATGAGCAGTTCTTC; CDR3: CASKTIAGSYNEQFF
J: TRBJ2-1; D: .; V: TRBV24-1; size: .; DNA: TGTGCCACCAGTGATTTTGTGGAGAGCTCCTACAATGAGCAGTTCTTC; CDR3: CATSDFVESSYNEQFF
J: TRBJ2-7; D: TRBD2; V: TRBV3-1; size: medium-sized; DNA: TGTGCCAGCAGCCCGGGACTAGCGACCGAGCAGTACTTC; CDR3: CASSPGLATEQYF
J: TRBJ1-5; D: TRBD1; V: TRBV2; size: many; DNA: TGTGCCAGCAGTGGGGACAGCTTAAATCAGCCCCAGCATTTT; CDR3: CASSGDSLNQPQHF
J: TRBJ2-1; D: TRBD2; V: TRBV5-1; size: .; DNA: TGCGCCAGCAGGGTAGCGGGCCTCTACAATGAGCAGTTCTTC; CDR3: CASRVAGLYNEQFF
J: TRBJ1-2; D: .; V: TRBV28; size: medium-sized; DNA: TGTGCCAGCAGTGCCAGTGGGGTAGATGGCTACACCTTC; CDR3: CASSASGVDGYTF
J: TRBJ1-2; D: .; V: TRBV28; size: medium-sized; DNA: TGTGCCAGCAGGGAGGGTGTTGGCTCGGGGGGCTACACCTTC; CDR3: CASREGVGSGGYTF
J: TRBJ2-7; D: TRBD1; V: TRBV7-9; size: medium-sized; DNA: TGTGCCAGCAGCTTAGAGGGACAGGGATCCTACGAGCAGTACTTC; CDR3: CASSLEGQGSYEQYF
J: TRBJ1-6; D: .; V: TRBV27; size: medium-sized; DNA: TGTGCCAGCAGTTTAGGAGCCCAGGGAAGAAGATCACCCCTCCACTTT; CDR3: CASSLGAQGRRSPLHF
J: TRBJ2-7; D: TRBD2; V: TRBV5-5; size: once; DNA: TGTGCCAGCAGCTCAGGACTAGCGTGCATGGAGGAGCAGTACTTC; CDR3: CASSSGLACMEEQYF
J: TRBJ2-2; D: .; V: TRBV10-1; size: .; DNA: TGCGCCAGCAGTGAGTGGCGTCAGGGGTTGGACACCGGGGAGCTGTTTTTT; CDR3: CASSEWRQGLDTGELFF
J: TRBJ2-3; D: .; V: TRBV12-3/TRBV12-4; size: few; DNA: TGTGCCAGCAGCCAAAAGAGCGGAGCCGATACGCAGTATTTT; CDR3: CASSQKSGADTQYF
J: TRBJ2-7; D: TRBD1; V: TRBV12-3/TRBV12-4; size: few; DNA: TGTGCCAGCAGAAGACAGGGGCCTTACGAGCAGTACTTC; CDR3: CASRRQGPYEQYF
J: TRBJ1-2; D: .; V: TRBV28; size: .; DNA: TGTGCCAGCAGCCAGACATCATCAGACAGGCAGTACACATTC; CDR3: CASSQTSSDRQYTF